The rows below give T cell receptor beta chains drawn from one sample of a study of blood T cell repertoires in COVID-19. Profiling relied on immunoSEQ multiplex PCR, and the TCRdb table lists in-frame clones only, not all of them. This sample has roughly 270,000 clones, with about four fifths found just once. Material for sequencing was PBMCs or T cells enriched from blood (not recorded which). The receptors stem from a man between 35 and 55 years old who had been exposed to COVID-19. Each CDR3 is given with its conserved first and last residue. Each record gives: V gene, J gene, D gene, clone size, CDR3 protein, CDR3 DNA. The D gene is left open where the match is weak. Part of the rows lack a size; the others show once, few, many or a class for expanded clones.

TRBV2,TRBJ2-7,TRBD1,NA,CASSSEQGVRSEQYF,TGTGCCAGCAGCTCAGAACAGGGGGTTCGGAGCGAGCAGTACTTC
TRBV25-1,TRBJ2-1,TRBD2,NA,CASSELGTSYEQFF,TGTGCCAGCAGTGAATTGGGGACTAGTTATGAGCAGTTCTTC
TRBV11-3,TRBJ1-1,TRBD1,once,CASSAYRGEESEAFF,TGTGCCAGCAGCGCCTACAGGGGGGAAGAGTCTGAAGCTTTCTTT
TRBV5-8,TRBJ1-1,TRBD1,NA,CASSLDMGQREAFF,TGTGCCAGCAGCTTGGATATGGGACAGCGTGAAGCTTTCTTT
TRBV7-3,TRBJ2-2,NA,NA,CASSSFYGGELFF,TGTGCCAGCAGCTCGTTCTACGGCGGGGAGCTGTTTTTT
TRBV5-1,TRBJ2-3,NA,NA,CASHALDRLNTDTQYF,TGCGCCAGCCATGCCCTGGACAGATTGAACACAGATACGCAGTATTTT
TRBV11-3,TRBJ2-3,TRBD2,NA,CASSLIAGVGTDTQYF,TGTGCCAGCAGCTTAATAGCGGGAGTGGGCACAGATACGCAGTATTTT
TRBV7-9,TRBJ1-5,NA,NA,CASSTGSVQPQHF,TGTGCCAGCAGCACCGGGTCTGTTCAGCCCCAGCATTTT
TRBV5-1,TRBJ1-2,TRBD1,NA,CASSLDRGPVGYTF,TGCGCCAGCAGCTTAGACAGGGGGCCGGTAGGCTACACCTTC
TRBV6-1,TRBJ1-2,TRBD1,NA,CASSDPGQGFVSTF,TGTGCCAGCAGTGACCCGGGACAGGGGTTCGTTTCCACCTTC
TRBV29-1,TRBJ2-3,NA,NA,CSVAPSTDTQYF,TGCAGCGTGGCCCCTAGCACAGATACGCAGTATTTT
TRBV19,TRBJ1-2,NA,NA,CASSITSDSAGGYTF,TGTGCCAGTAGTATCACTTCGGACAGCGCCGGGGGCTACACCTTC
TRBV14,TRBJ1-2,NA,NA,CASSQAGTGSYGYTF,TGTGCCAGCAGCCAAGCAGGGACTGGTTCATATGGCTACACCTTC
TRBV10-1,TRBJ2-2,NA,NA,CASSESGISGCTGELFF,TGCGCCAGCAGTGAGTCAGGTATAAGCGGGTGTACCGGGGAGCTGTTTTTT
TRBV6-5,TRBJ1-2,NA,NA,CASNLGANYGYTF,TGTGCCAGCAACCTCGGTGCTAACTATGGCTACACCTTC
TRBV4-1,TRBJ1-3,NA,NA,CASSPLAGNTIYF,TGCGCCAGCAGCCCCCTTGCTGGAAACACCATATATTTT
TRBV29-1,TRBJ2-5,NA,once,CSVSPSRETQYF,TGCAGCGTTTCCCCTAGCAGAGAGACCCAGTACTTC